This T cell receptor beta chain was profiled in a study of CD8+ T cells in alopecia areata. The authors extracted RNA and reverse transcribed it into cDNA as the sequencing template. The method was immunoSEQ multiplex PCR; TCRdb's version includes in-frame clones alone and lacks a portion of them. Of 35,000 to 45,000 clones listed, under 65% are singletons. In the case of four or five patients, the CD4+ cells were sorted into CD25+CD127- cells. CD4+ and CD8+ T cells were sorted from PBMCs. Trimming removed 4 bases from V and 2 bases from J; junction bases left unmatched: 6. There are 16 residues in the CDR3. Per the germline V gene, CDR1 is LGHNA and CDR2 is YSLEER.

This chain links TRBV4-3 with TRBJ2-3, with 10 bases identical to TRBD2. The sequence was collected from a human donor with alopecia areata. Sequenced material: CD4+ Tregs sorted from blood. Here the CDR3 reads CASSPFTSGTTDTQYF. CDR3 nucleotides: TGCGCCAGCAGCCCTTTCACTAGCGGGACCACAGATACGCAGTATTTT.